This T cell receptor beta chain was sequenced during a study of T-cell reconstitution after alpha-beta-depleted transplantation in children (dated by TCRdb to about 2016). Study-level background: T-cell immune reconstitution after TCRalphabeta/CD19-depleted allogeneic hematopoietic cell transplantation in children was quantitatively tracked in the study by means of TCR repertoire profiling.

The library relied on PCR. This sample was sequenced with an Illumina HiSeq 2500. To normalize quantification of the TCRbeta repertoire, the TCR libraries were built with molecular barcoding that relied on unique molecular identifiers. TCRdb's own reprocessing of the public reads used fastp at Q25 and MiXCR and kept productive beta chains. Rows are combined by CDR3 protein, so each entry shows the most common genes and DNA. The sample contains a few hundred thousand distinct CDR3 sequences, 20% of them found a single time. The ten largest account for 3.5% to 4% of the sample. The CDR3, from cysteine to phenylalanine, totals 12 residues. The entry retains the CDR3 DNA only, 36 bases that are in frame from base 1. From the germline V gene, CDR1 is MNHEY and CDR2 is SVGAGI. The germline ends are 10 bases apart after V is trimmed by 6 bases and J by 4 bases. As concerns this clonotype: It has no known antigen specificity. Per-base qualities were not stored, and no clone one base away is much larger.

The specimen was PBMCs from the stem cell graft donor, collected from the stem cell graft. The sequence is built from TRBV6-5 and TRBJ2-7; there is no confident call for the D gene. This TCR derives from a human donor who donated a stem cell graft to a child with acute myeloid leukemia. The nucleotide sequence is TGTGCCAGCAGCCATGACAAGTACGAGCAGTACTTC. The translation is CASSHDKYEQYF.